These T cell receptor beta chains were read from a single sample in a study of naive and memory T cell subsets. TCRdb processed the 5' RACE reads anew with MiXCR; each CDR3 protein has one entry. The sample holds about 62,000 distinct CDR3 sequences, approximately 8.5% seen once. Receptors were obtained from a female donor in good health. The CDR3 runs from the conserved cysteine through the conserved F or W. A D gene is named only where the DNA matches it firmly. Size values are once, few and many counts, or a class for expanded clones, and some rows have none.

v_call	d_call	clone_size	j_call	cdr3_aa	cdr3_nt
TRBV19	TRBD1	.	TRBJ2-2	CASRDNRGQSTGELFF	TGTGCCAGTAGAGACAACAGGGGGCAGAGCACCGGGGAGCTGTTTTTT
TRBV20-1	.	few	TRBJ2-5	CSALSNQETQYF	TGCAGTGCCCTCAGTAACCAAGAGACCCAGTACTTC
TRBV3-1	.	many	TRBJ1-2	CASSQVGAPGRYTF	TGTGCCAGCAGCCAAGTGGGAGCGCCGGGCCGCTACACCTTC
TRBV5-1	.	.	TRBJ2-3	CASSLGSSSTDTQYF	TGCGCCAGCAGCTTGGGCAGCTCTAGCACAGATACGCAGTATTTT
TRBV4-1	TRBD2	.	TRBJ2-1	CASSPLSAGTSGSYNEQFF	TGCGCCAGCAGCCCCCTCTCCGCCGGGACTAGCGGGAGCTACAATGAGCAGTTCTTC
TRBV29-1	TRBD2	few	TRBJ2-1	CSVCTSGRNEQFF	TGCAGCGTTTGTACTAGCGGGAGAAATGAGCAGTTCTTC
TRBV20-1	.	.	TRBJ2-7	CSAKSGSGRGWDEQYF	TGCAGTGCCAAGAGCGGGTCCGGGAGAGGCTGGGACGAGCAGTACTTC
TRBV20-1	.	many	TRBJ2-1	CSARIASHDHNEQFF	TGCAGTGCTAGAATTGCTAGCCACGACCACAATGAGCAGTTCTTC
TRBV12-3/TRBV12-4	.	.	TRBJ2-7	CASSPTLDLSYEQYF	TGTGCCAGCAGTCCAACACTGGACCTCTCCTACGAGCAGTACTTC
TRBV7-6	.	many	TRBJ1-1	CASSLDVNTEAFF	TGTGCCAGCAGCTTGGATGTGAACACTGAAGCTTTCTTT
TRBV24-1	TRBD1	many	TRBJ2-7	CATSDLGQGLQSSYEQYF	TGTGCCACCAGTGATTTAGGACAGGGGTTGCAATCATCCTACGAGCAGTACTTC
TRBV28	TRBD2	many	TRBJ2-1	CASRPLAGGPWNEQFF	TGTGCCAGCAGGCCTCTGGCGGGAGGGCCATGGAATGAGCAGTTCTTC
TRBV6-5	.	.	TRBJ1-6	CASSFQGGSYNSPLHF	TGTGCCAGCAGTTTTCAAGGGGGTTCCTATAATTCACCCCTCCACTTT
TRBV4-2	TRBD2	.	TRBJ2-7	CASSQVGGAGEQYF	TGTGCCAGCAGCCAAGTCGGGGGGGCGGGCGAGCAGTACTTC
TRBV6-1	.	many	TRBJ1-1	CASSVGGQLLNTEAFF	TGTGCCAGCAGTGTAGGGGGTCAGCTCTTGAACACTGAAGCTTTCTTT
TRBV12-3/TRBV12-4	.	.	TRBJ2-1	CASNPDHYRHNEQFF	TGTGCCAGCAACCCAGACCACTATCGTCACAATGAGCAGTTCTTC
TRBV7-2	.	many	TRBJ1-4	CASSPDGSNEKLFF	TGTGCCAGCAGCCCGGACGGTTCTAATGAAAAACTGTTTTTT
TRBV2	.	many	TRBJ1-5	CASNPDFNQPQHF	TGTGCCAGCAATCCGGACTTCAATCAGCCCCAGCATTTT
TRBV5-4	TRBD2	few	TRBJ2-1	CASSKAGPLDEQFF	TGTGCCAGCAGCAAAGCGGGACCCCTCGATGAGCAGTTCTTC
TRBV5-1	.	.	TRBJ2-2	CASSRGGVNTGELFF	TGCGCCAGCAGCCGAGGCGGGGTGAACACCGGGGAGCTGTTTTTT
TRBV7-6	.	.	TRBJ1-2	CASSKNGVGYTF	TGTGCCAGCAGTAAAAATGGAGTTGGCTACACCTTC
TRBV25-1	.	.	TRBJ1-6	CASSEFQEKDSPLHF	TGTGCCAGCAGTGAATTTCAGGAGAAGGATTCACCCCTCCACTTT
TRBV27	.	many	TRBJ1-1	CASSPPPGGANTEAFF	TGTGCCAGCAGTCCCCCCCCGGGGGGGGCGAACACTGAAGCTTTCTTT
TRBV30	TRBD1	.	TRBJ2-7	CAWMRQGADEQYF	TGTGCCTGGATGCGACAGGGGGCGGACGAGCAGTACTTC
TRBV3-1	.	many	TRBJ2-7	CASSPTYRDEQYF	TGTGCCAGCAGCCCGACCTATCGGGACGAGCAGTACTTC
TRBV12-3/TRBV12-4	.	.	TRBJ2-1	CASTRGADVNEQFF	TGTGCCAGCACCCGGGGCGCCGACGTCAATGAGCAGTTCTTC
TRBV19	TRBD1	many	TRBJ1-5	CASSIVTGTSNQPQHF	TGTGCCAGTAGTATCGTGACAGGGACTAGCAATCAGCCCCAGCATTTT
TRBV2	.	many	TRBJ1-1	CASSEVDGTEAFF	TGTGCCAGCAGTGAAGTCGATGGCACTGAAGCTTTCTTT
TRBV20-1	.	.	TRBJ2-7	CSARGGGGDPYEQYF	TGCAGTGCTCGAGGGGGCGGGGGTGATCCCTACGAGCAGTACTTC
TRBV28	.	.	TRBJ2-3	CASSPTGGRGDTQYF	TGTGCCAGCAGTCCGACCGGGGGCAGGGGAGATACGCAGTATTTT
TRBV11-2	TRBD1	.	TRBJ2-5	CASGPWTGVDRETQYF	TGTGCCAGCGGCCCTTGGACAGGGGTAGACCGGGAGACCCAGTACTTC
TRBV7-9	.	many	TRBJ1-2	CASSLEAAF	TGTGCCAGCAGCTTGGAGGCTGCATTC
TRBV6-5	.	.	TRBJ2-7	CASRQQGGEQYF	TGTGCCAGCAGACAACAAGGGGGCGAGCAGTACTTC
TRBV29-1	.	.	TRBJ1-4	CSGGGMGEKLFF	TGCAGCGGAGGTGGCATGGGGGAAAAACTGTTTTTT
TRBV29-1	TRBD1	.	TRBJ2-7	CSVRRQGETYEQYF	TGCAGCGTTCGAAGACAGGGGGAAACCTACGAGCAGTACTTC
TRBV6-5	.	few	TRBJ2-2	CASSPVRTGELFF	TGTGCCAGCAGCCCCGTTAGGACCGGGGAGCTGTTTTTT
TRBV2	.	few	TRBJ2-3	CASGWVGPTDTQYF	TGTGCCAGCGGATGGGTAGGGCCCACAGATACGCAGTATTTT
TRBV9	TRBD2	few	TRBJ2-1	CASSVALADTYNEQFF	TGTGCCAGCAGCGTAGCTCTAGCGGATACCTACAATGAGCAGTTCTTC
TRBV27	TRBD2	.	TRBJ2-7	CASSGRGLGGEQYF	TGTGCCAGCAGTGGACGGGGCCTGGGGGGGGAGCAGTACTTC
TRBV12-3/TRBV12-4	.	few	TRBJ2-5	CASRYAGQETQYF	TGTGCCAGCCGCTATGCGGGGCAGGAGACCCAGTACTTC
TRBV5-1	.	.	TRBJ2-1	CASSLKQETLMDEQFF	TGCGCCAGCAGCTTGAAACAGGAGACCCTTATGGATGAGCAGTTCTTC
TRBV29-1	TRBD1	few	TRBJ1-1	CSGQGAGNTEAFF	TGCAGCGGACAGGGGGCAGGAAACACTGAAGCTTTCTTT
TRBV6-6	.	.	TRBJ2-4	CASSYSIQAENIQYF	TGTGCCAGCAGTTACTCGATCCAAGCGGAAAACATTCAGTACTTC
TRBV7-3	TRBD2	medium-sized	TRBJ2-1	CASSRSGTKYNEQFF	TGTGCCAGCAGCCGTAGCGGGACCAAATACAATGAGCAGTTCTTC
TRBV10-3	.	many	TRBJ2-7	CAISESGGYEQYF	TGTGCCATCAGTGAGTCGGGGGGCTACGAGCAGTACTTC
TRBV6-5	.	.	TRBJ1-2	CASSNPGPLTF	TGTGCCAGCAGTAATCCAGGTCCCCTCACCTTC
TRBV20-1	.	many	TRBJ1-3	CSARSASSGNTIYF	TGCAGTGCTAGGTCGGCGAGTAGTGGAAACACCATATATTTT
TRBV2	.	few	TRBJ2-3	CASSEGGGLTSTDTQYF	TGTGCCAGCAGTGAAGGCGGGGGCCTGACAAGCACAGATACGCAGTATTTT
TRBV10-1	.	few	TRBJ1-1	CASSESRVGAFF	TGCGCCAGCAGTGAGTCAAGGGTTGGTGCTTTCTTT
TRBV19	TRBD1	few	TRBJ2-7	CASSPGTGREQYF	TGTGCCAGTAGTCCCGGGACAGGCCGCGAGCAGTACTTC
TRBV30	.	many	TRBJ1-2	CAWRASVGYGYTF	TGTGCCTGGAGGGCTAGCGTTGGCTATGGCTACACCTTC
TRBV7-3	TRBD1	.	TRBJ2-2	CASRGQGTGELFF	TGTGCCAGCAGAGGACAGGGAACCGGGGAGCTGTTTTTT
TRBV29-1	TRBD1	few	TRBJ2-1	CSVEGRQGAISGAGNEQFF	TGCAGCGTTGAAGGCAGGCAGGGGGCTATAAGTGGCGCTGGCAATGAGCAGTTCTTC
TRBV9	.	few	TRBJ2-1	CASSVTAERYNEQFF	TGTGCCAGCAGCGTTACAGCTGAGCGCTACAATGAGCAGTTCTTC
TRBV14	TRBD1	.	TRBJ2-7	CASSQGPGQGSYEQYF	TGTGCCAGCAGCCAAGGTCCGGGACAGGGCTCCTACGAGCAGTACTTC